This T cell receptor beta chain comes out of a study of shared clonotypes between healthy human individuals. CD4+ cells yielded CD45RA+ naive and CD45RA-negative memory subsets. The input for sorted-subset replicate PCRs was approximately 200 ng DNA, around 27,000 T cell genomes. Libraries were prepared by immunoSEQ multiplex PCR; TCRdb keeps only in-frame clonotypes and omits some of them. In the table there are 2.3 million or so clones, approximately 93% of which are singletons. Points from the study as a whole: Across a few donors, naive CD4 shared around 5.4%, naive CD8 3.5% to 4%, memory CD4 roughly 2.5%, memory CD8 approximately 0.4%. Some clonotypes were shared by all four sorted-subset donors, while others were not shared. The non-shared ones had lower generation probabilities than the shared ones.

As to this clone: What it recognizes is unknown. This sample includes further DNA sequences coding for the same CDR3.

Germline lookup yields CDR1 MDHEN and CDR2 SYDVKM. The CDR3 is 15 amino acids. The ends were cut back, 3 bases at V and 0 bases at J, with 9 bases in the middle. The specimen sequenced was naive CD4+ T cells from PBMCs. As to subset: CD45RA+ positively selected. J is TRBJ1-5 and V is TRBV28; D is unresolved. The sequence came from a man aged 18-30 years in good health. Some clones in this sample may be carry-over from other donors' samples. Here the CDR3 reads CASSFGGYSNQPQHF. CDR3 in DNA: TGTGCCAGCAGTTTTGGAGGGTATAGCAATCAGCCCCAGCATTTT.